The rows below give T cell receptor beta chains drawn from one sample of a study of Ad26.COV2.S vaccination and SARS-CoV-2 variants. The data were produced by immunoSEQ multiplex PCR, yet TCRdb's version contains in-frame clones alone and is incomplete. The sample contains roughly 380,000 clones, 88% of which appear only once. Material: peripheral blood, obtained in a trial of Ad26.COV2.S vaccine versus placebo. The receptors come from a person between 18 and 65 years old who received the Ad26.COV2.S COVID-19 vaccine or a placebo. CDR3s include the opening cysteine and the closing phenylalanine or tryptophan. Each record gives: D gene, J gene, clone size, V gene, CDR3 protein, CDR3 DNA. D genes are given only for firm matches. Part of the rows lack a size; the others show once, few, many or a class for expanded clones.

>NA|TRBJ1-6|NA|TRBV6-5
CASSYQGRNSPLHF
TGTGCCAGCAGTTACCAGGGTAGGAACTCACCCCTCCACTTT
>NA|TRBJ2-3|NA|TRBV11-2
CASTPGVAVTQYF
TGTGCCAGCACCCCAGGGGTCGCGGTTACGCAGTATTTT
>NA|TRBJ2-7|NA|TRBV28
CASSFAGFYEQYF
TGTGCCAGCAGTTTCGCCGGGTTCTACGAGCAGTACTTC
>TRBD1|TRBJ2-3|NA|TRBV11-1
CASSSGQGRTDTQYF
TGTGCCAGCAGCTCGGGACAGGGGAGAACAGATACGCAGTATTTT
>NA|TRBJ1-6|NA|TRBV9
CASSVDGLGSPLHF
TGTGCCAGCAGCGTAGATGGGTTAGGTTCACCCCTCCACTTT
>TRBD1|TRBJ2-7|NA|TRBV24-1
CATSDPDRRPYEQYF
TGTGCCACCAGTGACCCGGACAGGCGTCCCTACGAGCAGTACTTC
>NA|TRBJ2-1|NA|TRBV5-1
CASSSNPTGRSYNEQFF
TGCGCCAGCAGCTCAAACCCGACAGGACGCTCCTACAATGAGCAGTTCTTC
>NA|TRBJ2-2|NA|TRBV28
CASSLSSANTGELFF
TGTGCCAGCAGTTTGTCCAGCGCGAACACCGGGGAGCTGTTTTTT
>NA|TRBJ2-4|NA|TRBV6-1
CASSEGAWGAKNIQYF
TGTGCCAGCAGTGAAGGAGCCTGGGGAGCCAAAAACATTCAGTACTTC
>NA|TRBJ2-1|NA|TRBV19
CASSGDEQFF
TGTGCCAGTAGCGGCGATGAGCAGTTCTTC
>NA|TRBJ1-1|NA|TRBV27
CASSLGWGLSDTEAFF
TGTGCCAGCAGTTTAGGGTGGGGGCTTTCGGACACTGAAGCTTTCTTT
>TRBD2|TRBJ2-3|NA|TRBV4-3
CASSQATPFSSGATDTQYF
TGCGCCAGCAGCCAAGCGACCCCATTTAGTAGCGGGGCCACAGATACGCAGTATTTT
>TRBD1|TRBJ1-2|once|TRBV2
CASSRDRQYGYTF
TGTGCCAGCAGTCGGGACAGGCAGTATGGCTACACCTTC
>NA|TRBJ1-6|NA|TRBV7-8
CASSFTTANSPLHF
TGTGCCAGCAGCTTTACGACAGCGAATTCACCCCTCCACTTT
>NA|TRBJ1-5|NA|TRBV6-2/TRBV6-3
CASSYFPRAGEGQPQHF
TGTGCCAGCAGTTACTTCCCCCGGGCAGGGGAAGGTCAGCCCCAGCATTTT
>NA|TRBJ1-1|NA|TRBV6-5
CASSYSRPGRNTEAFF
TGTGCCAGCAGTTACTCGCGTCCAGGTCGGAACACTGAAGCTTTCTTT
>NA|TRBJ1-2|few|TRBV3-1/TRBV3-2
CASSPGRGYTF
TGTGCCAGCAGCCCGGGAAGGGGCTACACCTTC
>NA|TRBJ1-3|many|TRBV28
CASTPQRGGARNTIYF
TGTGCCAGCACCCCTCAGAGAGGGGGGGCAAGAAACACCATATATTTT
>NA|TRBJ2-3|NA|TRBV7-6
CASSLGLGGGDTQYF
TGTGCCAGCAGCTTAGGTCTAGGGGGAGGTGATACGCAGTATTTT
>NA|TRBJ1-5|NA|TRBV7-8
CASSPLGGRGGQPQHF
TGTGCCAGCAGCCCGCTCGGCGGCAGGGGTGGTCAGCCCCAGCATTTT
>NA|TRBJ2-7|NA|TRBV30
CAWSPGGATYEQYF
TGTGCCTGGAGTCCGGGGGGCGCGACGTACGAGCAGTACTTC
>NA|TRBJ1-4|NA|TRBV11-2
CASSLGGRWATNEKLFF
TGTGCCAGCAGCTTAGGGGGCAGATGGGCAACTAATGAAAAACTGTTTTTT
>NA|TRBJ2-3|NA|TRBV5-1
CASSLTAASTDTQYF
TGCGCCAGCAGCTTGACGGCAGCTAGCACAGATACGCAGTATTTT
>NA|TRBJ1-1|once|TRBV29-1
CSVPQGPGTEAFF
TGCAGCGTCCCTCAGGGCCCGGGGACTGAAGCTTTCTTT
>NA|TRBJ2-5|NA|TRBV9
CASSVLGETQYF
TGTGCCAGCAGCGTATTGGGAGAGACCCAGTACTTC
>NA|TRBJ1-1|once|TRBV5-6
CASSLPVNTEAFF
TGTGCCAGCAGCTTACCAGTGAACACTGAAGCTTTCTTT
>TRBD2|TRBJ2-4|NA|TRBV3-1/TRBV3-2
CASSQDVEGEGNIQYF
TGTGCCAGCAGCCAAGACGTAGAAGGGGAGGGAAACATTCAGTACTTC
>TRBD2|TRBJ2-2|once|TRBV7-9
CASSLYSSGGTGELFF
TGTGCCAGCAGCTTATACTCCAGCGGGGGAACCGGGGAGCTGTTTTTT
>NA|TRBJ2-2|NA|TRBV7-2
CASSVAPTSNTGELFF
TGTGCCAGCAGCGTCGCCCCGACATCGAACACCGGGGAGCTGTTTTTT
>NA|TRBJ2-2|NA|TRBV27
CASSFRGGTGELFF
TGTGCCAGCAGTTTCCGGGGAGGCACCGGGGAGCTGTTTTTT
>NA|TRBJ2-3|NA|TRBV7-3
CASSLTFSPTDTQYF
TGTGCCAGCAGCTTAACGTTTAGCCCCACAGATACGCAGTATTTT
>NA|TRBJ1-4|NA|TRBV5-1
CASSLSRTDEKLFF
TGCGCCAGCAGCTTGTCCCGGACAGATGAAAAACTGTTTTTT
>NA|TRBJ2-2|once|TRBV6-6
CASSHGGGELFF
TGTGCCAGCAGTCACGGTGGCGGGGAGCTGTTTTTT
>NA|TRBJ1-2|NA|TRBV10-2
CASSEFKTNYGYTF
TGCGCCAGCAGTGAGTTCAAGACTAACTATGGCTACACCTTC
>NA|TRBJ2-7|NA|TRBV20-1
CSASGLLFSYEQYF
TGCAGTGCTAGTGGCCTACTCTTCTCCTACGAGCAGTACTTC
>NA|TRBJ1-6|NA|TRBV28
CASSLFREFYNSPLHF
TGTGCCAGCAGTTTATTTCGGGAATTTTATAATTCACCCCTCCACTTT
>NA|TRBJ1-4|NA|TRBV5-1
CASSLEGEANEKLFF
TGCGCCAGCAGCTTGGAGGGGGAAGCTAATGAAAAACTGTTTTTT
>NA|TRBJ2-7|NA|TRBV7-2
CASSLRRNSYEQYF
TGTGCCAGCAGCTTACGCAGGAACTCCTACGAGCAGTACTTC
>NA|TRBJ1-2|NA|TRBV7-2
CASSLNPQGNYGYTF
TGTGCCAGCAGCTTAAACCCTCAGGGCAACTATGGCTACACCTTC
>NA|TRBJ1-1|NA|TRBV28
CASSFNYREAKNTEAFF
TGTGCCAGCAGTTTTAATTACAGGGAGGCTAAGAACACTGAAGCTTTCTTT